This TCR beta chain was documented in a study of beta chain features in type 1 diabetes. TCRB transcripts that were expressed got sequenced, as all of the isolated RNA had been reverse transcribed. Reads from naive, central memory and regulatory T cell samples averaged around 3.7 million. Method: immunoSEQ multiplex PCR; TCRdb's copy keeps in-frame clones and lacks some. The table has roughly 180,000 clones, less than 15% seen once. V was trimmed by 4 bases and J by 2 bases, leaving 5 bases between them. CDR3 length: 12 residues. CDR1 MNHEY and CDR2 SVGAGI come from the germline V gene. The rearrangement uses TRBV6-5 and TRBJ1-2; D is unclear. The specimen was central memory CD4+ T cells from blood. The sequence was collected from a woman aged 18-29 years in good health. CDR3: CASSSQNYGYTF. In DNA form, the CDR3 reads TGTGCCAGCAGTTCCCAGAACTATGGCTACACCTTC.